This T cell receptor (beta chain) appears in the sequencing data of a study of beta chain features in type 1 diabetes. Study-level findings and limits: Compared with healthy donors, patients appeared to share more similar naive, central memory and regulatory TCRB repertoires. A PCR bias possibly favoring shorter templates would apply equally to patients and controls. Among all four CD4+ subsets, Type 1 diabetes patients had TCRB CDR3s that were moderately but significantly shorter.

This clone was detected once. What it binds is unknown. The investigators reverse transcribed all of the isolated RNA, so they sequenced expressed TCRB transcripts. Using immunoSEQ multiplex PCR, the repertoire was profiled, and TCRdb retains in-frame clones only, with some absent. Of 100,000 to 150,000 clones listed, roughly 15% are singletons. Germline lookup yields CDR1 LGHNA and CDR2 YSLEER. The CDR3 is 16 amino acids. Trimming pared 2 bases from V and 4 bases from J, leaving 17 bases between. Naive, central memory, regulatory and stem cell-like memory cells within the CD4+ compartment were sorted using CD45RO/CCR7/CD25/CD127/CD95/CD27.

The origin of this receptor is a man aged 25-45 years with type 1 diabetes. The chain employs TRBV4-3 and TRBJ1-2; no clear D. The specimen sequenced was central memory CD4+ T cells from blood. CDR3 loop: CASSQRLLDTIYGYTF. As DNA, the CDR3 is TGCGCCAGCAGCCAAAGGCTTCTCGACACGATCTATGGCTACACCTTC.